The 5 T cell receptor beta chains below were found in one sample sequenced in a study of T-cell reconstitution after alpha-beta-depleted transplantation in children. A library of TCRbeta sequences, prepared with unique molecular identifiers, was generated. MiXCR was run by TCRdb on the PCR reads, yielding one entry per CDR3 protein. The table has more than 60,000 distinct CDR3 sequences, about 7% seen once; the top ten hold approximately 2.4%. The sample in question was PBMCs from the stem cell graft donor, obtained from the stem cell graft. The receptors come from a human donor who donated a stem cell graft to a child with acute lymphoblastic leukemia.

This clonotype has a count of ten or more. The chain recombines TRBV6-1 with TRBJ2-1; possible D gene TRBD1, 5 bases. Germline-derived CDR1 and CDR2 are MNHNS and SASEGT. The CDR3 sequence is 14 residues long. Trimming removed 5 bases from V and 8 bases from J, with 16 bases in between. CDR3 protein: CASSPISGYDEQFF. CDR3 sequence (DNA): TGTGCCAGCAGTCCTATATCAGGGTATGATGAGCAGTTCTTC.

CDR3 amino acids: CASSFTLNTDTQYF. For the CDR3, the DNA is TGTGCCAGCAGTTTTACACTAAATACAGATACGCAGTATTTT. The chain recombines TRBV6-2 or TRBV6-3 with TRBJ2-3; D gene ambiguous. The CDR3 totals 14 residues. V shed 4 bases and J shed 3 bases, with 11 bases lying between them. The germline gives CDR1 MNHEY, CDR2 SVGEGT.

This clonotype showed up many times. V gene TRBV6-1 combines with J gene TRBJ1-5, with 11 bases identical to TRBD1. Germline CDR1 is MNHNS and CDR2 is SASEGT. V trimming: 6 bases; J trimming: 7 bases; junction bases outside the gene matches: 5. The CDR3 runs 14 residues. Here the CDR3 reads CASREGQGGQPQHF. The CDR3 nucleotides read TGTGCCAGCAGAGAGGGACAGGGGGGGCAGCCCCAGCATTTT.

This clonotype was counted ten times or more. The genes are TRBV12-3 or TRBV12-4 and TRBJ1-5; possibly TRBD1 for D (6 bases). The CDR3 totals 16 residues. V was clipped by 1 base and J by 2 bases, with 12 bases between them. The CDR3 DNA sequence: TGTGCCAGCAGTTTAGGGGGGCGCGGGGGCAATCAGCCCCAGCATTTT. It yields the protein CASSLGGRGGNQPQHF.

The gene calls are TRBV7-2 and TRBJ2-7; D perhaps matches TRBD2 (5 bases). V dropped 7 bases and J dropped 3 bases, with 7 bases sitting between them. Germline assignment: CDR1 SGHTA and CDR2 FQGNSA. This CDR3 contains 11 residues. The CDR3 DNA sequence: TGTGCCAGCACTAGCAGCTACGAGCAGTACTTC. The encoded protein is CASTSSYEQYF. Full variable domain (rest looked up from reference TRBV7-2 and TRBJ2-7): GAGVSQSPSNKVTEKGKDVELRCDPISGHTALYWYRQSLGQGLEFLIYFQGNSAPDKSGLPSDRFSAERTGGSVSTLTIQRTQQEDSAVYLCASTSSYEQYFGPGTRLTVT.